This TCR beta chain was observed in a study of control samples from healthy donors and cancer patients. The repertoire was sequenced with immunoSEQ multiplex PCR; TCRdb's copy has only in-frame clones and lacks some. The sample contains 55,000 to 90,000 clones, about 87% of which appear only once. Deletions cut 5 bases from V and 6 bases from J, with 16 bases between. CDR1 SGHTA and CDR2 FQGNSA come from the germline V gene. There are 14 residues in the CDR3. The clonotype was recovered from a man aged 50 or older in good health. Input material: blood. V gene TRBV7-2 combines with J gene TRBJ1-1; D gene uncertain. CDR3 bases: TGTGCCAGCAGCCCCTTTATCGGCTCGGCTGAAGCTTTCTTT. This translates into CASSPFIGSAEAFF.